The 2 T cell receptor beta chains below were found in one sample sequenced in a study of T cell responses to AZD1222 COVID-19 vaccine. Clones were read by immunoSEQ multiplex PCR, and TCRdb kept only the in-frame ones, dropping some. The table shows more than 100,000 clones, with 92% occurring only once. The sample was peripheral blood, taken on day 0 of AZD1222 vaccination. The receptors were sampled from an adult in good health.

The V gene is TRBV5-1, the J gene TRBJ1-5, with 8 bases aligning to TRBD1. The CDR3 extends over 19 amino acids. Germline V lookup: CDR1 SGHRS, CDR2 YFSETQ. J gave up 0 bases and V 4 bases, and 15 bases lay outside the gene matches. CDR3 bases: TGCGCCAGCAGCCCTCTACCGACAGGGGATGGGGGTAGCAATCAGCCCCAGCATTTT. Amino acid sequence: CASSPLPTGDGGSNQPQHF. The full variable domain, rest sourced from reference TRBV5-1 and TRBJ1-5, is KAGVTQTPRYLIKTRGQQVTLSCSPISGHRSVSWYQQTPGQGLQFLFEYFSETQRNKGNFPGRFSGRQFSNSRSEMNVSTLELGDSALYLCASSPLPTGDGGSNQPQHFGDGTRLSIL.

The chain uses TRBV19 and TRBJ1-5; a weak D match, TRBD1 (6 bases). Germline-derived CDR1 and CDR2 are LNHDA and SQIVND (reference sequence). The germline V and J ends were trimmed by 7 bases and 8 bases, with 21 bases remaining between them. The length of the CDR3 is 15 residues. The DNA for the CDR3 is TGTGCCAGTAATCCCGGGTCCCCCGGGGGCAAGCCCCAGCATTTT. Amino acid sequence: CASNPGSPGGKPQHF.